These 24 T cell receptor beta chains share one sample of origin, sequenced in a study of cytomegalovirus exposure and HLA in healthy donors. Assay: immunoSEQ multiplex PCR; the TCRdb copy retains only in-frame clones and omits some. The sample shows 150,000 to 200,000 clones, 84% of them seen only once. Sequenced: PBMCs. The source is a man aged 25-40 years in good health and CMV-seropositive.

The genes are TRBV7-6 and TRBJ2-7, with 8 bases matching TRBD1. The CDR3 length is 13 residues. The germline gives CDR1 SGHVS, CDR2 FNYEAQ. The J segment lost 5 bases and the V segment lost 5 bases, leaving 5 bases of the junction unmatched. In nucleotides, the CDR3 is TGTGCCAGCAGCCGCGCAGGGGGCAACGAGCAGTACTTC. Amino acids: CASSRAGGNEQYF.

The count of this clone is one. The V gene is TRBV6-6, the J gene TRBJ2-1, with D maybe TRBD2 (6 bases). V lost 5 bases to trimming and J lost 9 bases, with 23 bases between them. This CDR3 region has 16 residues. Germline V CDR1 and CDR2: MNHNY, SVGAGI (reference sequence). The DNA of the CDR3 is TGTGCCAGCAGTCCCGGTATGGAGCCGGGAGCCGGTGAGCAGTTCTTC. This gives the protein CASSPGMEPGAGEQFF.

This chain links TRBV29-1 with TRBJ2-7; possibly TRBD1 for D (5 bases). Trimming left V 4 bases short and J 3 bases short, with 13 bases between. This CDR3 is built from 13 residues. Germline loops: CDR1 SQVTM, CDR2 ANQGSEA. DNA for the CDR3: TGCAGCGTTGGGGCAGGGTTCGACTACGAGCAGTACTTC. It yields the protein CSVGAGFDYEQYF.

V usage is TRBV15 and J usage is TRBJ1-1; 10 bases are shared with TRBD1. Germline CDR1 is LNHNV and CDR2 is YYDKDF (reference sequence). The V segment lost 0 bases and the J segment 10 bases; nucleotides outside the gene matches: 8. The CDR3 extends over 15 amino acids. In DNA form, the CDR3 reads TGTGCCACCAGCAGAGATGGGGGACAGGGGAATTTAGCTTTCTTT. It encodes CATSRDGGQGNLAFF.

The chain combines TRBV18 with TRBJ1-1; D unresolved. This CDR3 has 13 amino acids. V lost 0 bases and J lost 8, with 10 bases in between. In germline, CDR1 is KGHSH, CDR2 LQKENI. As DNA, the CDR3 is TGTGCCAGCTCACCACCTGTAACAGCAGAAGCTTTCTTT. Translated: CASSPPVTAEAFF. The full variable domain, its missing parts supplied by reference TRBV18 and TRBJ1-1, is NAGVMQNPRHLVRRRGQEARLRCSPMKGHSHVYWYRQLPEEGLKFMVYLQKENIIDESGMPKERFSAEFPKEGPSILRIQQVVRGDSAAYFCASSPPVTAEAFFGQGTRLTVV.

The chain is built from TRBV4-1 and TRBJ2-3; 10 nucleotides line up with TRBD2. Germline lookup yields CDR1 MGHRA and CDR2 YSYEKL. The V and J ends lost 1 base and 5 bases, in that order; junction bases with no gene match: 12. The CDR3 loop spans 18 amino acids. The CDR3 DNA follows: TGCGCCAGCAGCCAAGGGAGGGCTAGCGGGAGAAGAGGAGATACGCAGTATTTT. Translating gives CASSQGRASGRRGDTQYF.

J is TRBJ2-7 and V is TRBV7-9, with TRBD2 matching over 12 bases. Looked up from germline, CDR1 is SEHNR and CDR2 is FQNEAQ (reference sequence). CDR3 size: 19 residues. Trimming at V came to 3 bases and at J to 4 bases, leaving 16 bases not matched to a gene. Here the CDR3 DNA reads TGTGCCAGCAGCTTGGCCGGACTAGCGGGGACACCGAACCCGTACGAGCAGTACTTC. Amino acid sequence: CASSLAGLAGTPNPYEQYF.

The rearrangement joins TRBV5-4 to TRBJ2-5, with D tentatively TRBD2 (5 bases). CDR1 SGHNT and CDR2 YYREEE come from the germline V gene (reference sequence). The germline V and J ends were trimmed by 2 bases and 2 bases, with 13 bases remaining between them. This CDR3 has 15 amino acids. The CDR3 DNA follows: TGTGCCAGCAGCTTTACGGCGGAGGCACAAGAGACCCAGTACTTC. This codes for CASSFTAEAQETQYF. The whole variable domain, remainder taken from reference TRBV5-4 and TRBJ2-5, is ETGVTQSPTHLIKTRGQQVTLRCSSQSGHNTVSWYQQALGQGPQFIFQYYREEENGRGNFPPRFSGLQFPNYSSELNVNALELDDSALYLCASSFTAEAQETQYFGPGTRLLVL.

The chain is built from TRBV28 and TRBJ2-5; 11 bases line up with TRBD2. With 3 bases clipped from V and 0 bases from J, the junction kept 6 bases outside the gene matches. CDR1 MDHEN and CDR2 SYDVKM come from the germline V gene. The CDR3 is 17 amino acids. The CDR3 is CASSLWASGGYQETQYF. CDR3 coding DNA: TGTGCCAGCAGTTTGTGGGCTAGCGGGGGGTACCAAGAGACCCAGTACTTC.

In this sample, this clone turned up once. The rearrangement joins TRBV18 to TRBJ2-3; D might be TRBD2 (5 bases). CDR1 and CDR2 from the germline V gene are KGHSH and LQKENI. The CDR3 contains 14 residues. V lost 0 bases and J lost 2, with 6 bases in between. The CDR3 coding sequence is TGTGCCAGCTCACCACCGACTATCACAGATACGCAGTATTTT. Encoded protein: CASSPPTITDTQYF.

V and J are TRBV30 and TRBJ2-2; TRBD1 matches 8 bases. Trimming cost V 0 bases and J 4 bases; bases outside gene matches: 4. Looked up from germline, CDR1 is GTSNPN and CDR2 is SVGIG (reference sequence). The CDR3 is 15 amino acids. The CDR3 DNA is TGTGCCTGGAGTGTACCAGGGGGCTTCACCGGGGAGCTGTTTTTT. It encodes CAWSVPGGFTGELFF.

The chain combines TRBV28 with TRBJ1-2, with TRBD1 matching over 9 bases. Germline CDR1 reads MDHEN; CDR2 reads SYDVKM. J gave up 6 bases and V 5 bases, and 7 bases lay outside the gene matches. CDR3 length: 14 residues. CDR3 nucleotides: TGTGCCAGCAGTCCACGGACAGGGGCGCATGGCTACACCTTC. Its translation is CASSPRTGAHGYTF.

This chain links TRBV7-2 with TRBJ2-7; possible D gene TRBD1, 6 bases. CDR1 is SGHTA and CDR2 is FQGNSA in the germline V gene. Trimming stripped 1 base from V and 3 bases from J, with 10 bases between. CDR3 length: 14 amino acids. CDR3 protein: CASSLGLQGYEQYF. The DNA of the CDR3 is TGTGCCAGCAGCTTAGGACTACAGGGCTACGAGCAGTACTTC.

J is TRBJ2-1 and V is TRBV6-4, with 9 bases that match TRBD1. J lost 6 bases, V lost 3 bases, and 9 bases had no gene match. The CDR3 is 16 amino acids. Germline CDR1 and CDR2: MRHNA and SNTAGT. The CDR3 region is CASSDQPGQGSNEQFF. DNA of the CDR3: TGTGCCAGCAGTGATCAACCGGGACAGGGTTCCAATGAGCAGTTCTTC.

Details on this clone: One end of the junction is discordant with germline, which a read error may explain. The chain employs TRBV27 and TRBJ1-2, with TRBD1 matching over 9 bases. The CDR3 is 14 residues long. CDR1 and CDR2 from the germline V gene are MNHEY and SMNVEV (reference sequence). The CDR3 DNA sequence: TGTGCCAGCAGTACTCTCGGACAGGGGTATGCCTACACCTTC. Amino acid sequence: CASSTLGQGYAYTF.

The chain couples TRBV9 to TRBJ2-5; 8 bases align to TRBD2. J lost 1 base, V lost 0 bases, and 8 bases had no gene match. The germline V gene has CDR1 SGDLS and CDR2 YYNGEE. CDR3 length: 17 amino acids. The CDR3 region is CASSVGSLAGTQETQYF. In DNA form, the CDR3 reads TGTGCCAGCAGCGTAGGTAGCCTAGCGGGTACCCAAGAGACCCAGTACTTC.

This sequence joins TRBV5-6 and TRBJ1-2; no definite D call. CDR1 is SGHDT and CDR2 is YYEEEE in the germline V gene. Trimming removed 4 bases at V and 5 bases at J, with 15 bases between. CDR3 length equals 14 residues. The CDR3 protein is CASSHEEGGYGYTF. For the CDR3, the DNA is TGTGCCAGCAGCCATGAAGAGGGAGGGTATGGCTACACCTTC.

The chain couples TRBV7-2 to TRBJ1-5; a weak D match, TRBD1 (6 bases). CDR1 is SGHTA, CDR2 FQGNSA, per germline. Trimming took 5 bases from V and 0 from J, leaving 14 bases between them. The CDR3 extends over 16 amino acids. The CDR3 nucleotides read TGTGCCAGCAGCCCCGAGGCAGGGGATAGCAATCAGCCCCAGCATTTT. Encoded protein: CASSPEAGDSNQPQHF.

In its sample, this clone was seen a few times. This chain links TRBV7-9 with TRBJ1-1; D is unresolved. CDR1 SEHNR and CDR2 FQNEAQ come from the germline V gene (reference sequence). This CDR3 comprises 14 residues. The V end was cut by 5 bases, the J end by 1 base, with 11 bases between. This chain's CDR3 is CASSREGSNTEAFF. The CDR3 DNA follows: TGTGCCAGCAGCCGAGAGGGCTCGAACACTGAAGCTTTCTTT.

The rearrangement joins TRBV30 to TRBJ2-7; D gene uncertain. The CDR3 contains 11 residues. Germline assignment: CDR1 GTSNPN and CDR2 SVGIG (reference sequence). V was trimmed by 4 bases and J by 0 bases, leaving 4 bases between them. CDR3 amino acids: CAWTNSYEQYF. CDR3 bases: TGTGCCTGGACTAACTCCTACGAGCAGTACTTC.

V and J are TRBV6-5 and TRBJ2-1; D remains unclear. Germline V gene sequence: CDR1 MNHEY, CDR2 SVGAGI. V was pared by 6 bases and J by 10 bases, with 13 bases between. The CDR3 totals 12 residues. The CDR3 reads CASSLKAREQFF. The CDR3 coding sequence is TGTGCCAGCAGCCTGAAAGCGCGCGAGCAGTTCTTC.

This clone was detected many times. The gene calls are TRBV30 and TRBJ2-7; 10 bases agree with TRBD1. The CDR3 loop spans 12 amino acids. With V trimmed by 8 bases and J by 6 bases, 7 bases remained unmatched. Germline assignment: CDR1 GTSNPN and CDR2 SVGIG (reference sequence). The CDR3 DNA reads TGTGCCGGCGGGACAGGGGTGTTCGAGCAGTACTTC. Its translation is CAGGTGVFEQYF. Drawing the rest from reference TRBV30 and TRBJ2-7, the complete variable domain is SQTIHQWPATLVQPVGSPLSLECTVEGTSNPNLYWYRQAAGRGLQLLFYSVGIGQISSEVPQNLSASRPQDRQFILSSKKLLLSDSGFYLCAGGTGVFEQYFGPGTRLTVT.

V gene TRBV30 combines with J gene TRBJ2-2, with TRBD1 as a possible D gene (5 bases). This CDR3 comprises 13 residues. CDR1 is GTSNPN and CDR2 is SVGIG in the germline V gene (reference sequence). V lost 3 bases and J lost 4, with 9 bases in between. The CDR3 protein is CAWSSQGTGELFF. The CDR3 DNA is TGTGCCTGGAGCAGTCAGGGCACCGGGGAGCTGTTTTTT. Combining the CDR3 with reference TRBV30 and TRBJ2-2 gives the whole variable domain SQTIHQWPATLVQPVGSPLSLECTVEGTSNPNLYWYRQAAGRGLQLLFYSVGIGQISSEVPQNLSASRPQDRQFILSSKKLLLSDSGFYLCAWSSQGTGELFFGEGSRLTVL.

This chain's CDR3 is CASSDETGPGYTF. The DNA of the CDR3 is TGCGCCAGCTCTGACGAGACAGGGCCCGGCTACACCTTC. The V and J genes are TRBV5-1 and TRBJ1-2, with 7 bases fitting TRBD1. The CDR3 spans 13 residues. J gave up 8 bases and V 7 bases, and 11 bases lay outside the gene matches. Germline V gives CDR1 SGHRS, CDR2 YFSETQ.